The source of this T cell receptor (beta chain) is a study of T cells after yellow fever vaccination. For the study at large: Fractions low in cell number were prepared with SMART-Seq v4 Ultra Low Input.

TCRdb reanalysed the 5' RACE reads using MiXCR and keeps one entry per CDR3 protein. The sample lists 300,000 to 350,000 distinct CDR3 sequences, over 3.5% occurring once. Findings of the study overall: There was a possibility that FACS-sorted repertoires contained abundant clonotypes contaminating from the bulk population. Subsequent booster samples again held most clones from primary vaccination (around 96% CD4, about 85% CD8). Weaker, the secondary response had a peak occurring faster, on day 5 versus 15.

At least ten counts were recorded for this clonotype. Its target is unknown. Source: PBMCs, taken 15 days after the yellow fever booster vaccination. The source is a man aged 18-30 years who received the YFV17D yellow fever vaccine.

CDR3 region: CASSQEESTGELFF. CDR3 nucleotide sequence: TGCGCCAGCAGCCAAGAGGAGAGCACCGGGGAGCTGTTTTTT. The chain recombines TRBV4-3 with TRBJ2-2; D is undetermined. Germline CDR1 reads LGHNA; CDR2 reads YSLEER. CDR3 length equals 14 residues. The V and J ends lost 0 bases and 4 bases respectively, with 6 bases between them.